This TCR beta chain was retrieved from a study of blood T cells in healthy people across ages. Points from the study as a whole: Per million T cells, the diversity of TCR beta decreased roughly linearly as age advanced.

Primers used in a second PCR of about 6 to 11 cycles were a sample-barcoded 5' primer and a J-beta primer mix. Researchers report that a template-switch adaptor with 12 random nucleotides tagged each cDNA molecule. Each CDR3 protein is one row after TCRdb ran MiXCR on the 5' RACE reads. The sample lists approximately 1,700,000 distinct CDR3 sequences; about 39% were seen once. As for this clonotype: Its target is not known.

Germline V gene lookup returns CDR1 MRHNA and CDR2 SNTAGT. The CDR3 is 12 amino acids. Trimming took 2 bases from V and 10 from J, leaving 11 bases between them. The source is a human donor in good health. Sequencing used blood. The chain links TRBV6-4 to TRBJ1-1; D call uncertain. CDR3 amino acids: CASSDGRGIAFF. The CDR3 DNA is TGTGCCAGCAGTGACGGCCGCGGGATAGCTTTCTTT.